The present T cell receptor (beta chain) was sequenced within a study of cytomegalovirus exposure and HLA in healthy donors. PCR used 60 Vbeta primers and 13 Jbeta primers. The method was immunoSEQ multiplex PCR; TCRdb's version includes in-frame clones alone and lacks a portion of them. The repertoire holds about 140,000 clones, with 60% to 80% as singletons. Trimming cost V 0 bases and J 6 bases, with 3 bases left between them. CDR3 length equals 11 residues. From germline, CDR1 is DFQATT and CDR2 SNEGSKA (reference sequence). The sequence derives from a man aged 30-40 years in good health and CMV-seronegative. Sequenced input: PBMCs. This chain connects TRBV20-1 to TRBJ2-1; no reliable D call. CDR3 DNA: TGCAGTGCTAGAGATCTCAATGAGCAGTTCTTC. Its protein product is CSARDLNEQFF.